What follows are 20 T cell receptor beta chains derived from one specimen sequenced in a study of OX40 agonist ivuxolimab in advanced cancers. Clones were sequenced by immunoSEQ multiplex PCR, and TCRdb holds only the in-frame ones, with some missing. The sample has 86,000 or so clones, roughly 92% seen once; the top ten hold under 3.5%. The sequencing here drew on CD4+ or CD8+ T cells sorted from blood, taken in a trial of the OX40 agonist ivuxolimab. The receptor source for this set is an adult with an advanced solid tumor such as melanoma, head and neck, liver or kidney cancer.

This chain links TRBV28 with TRBJ2-1; 9 positions agree with TRBD2. In germline, CDR1 is MDHEN, CDR2 SYDVKM. With V trimmed by 6 bases and J by 1 base, 10 bases remained unmatched. This CDR3 is built from 17 residues. Here the CDR3 DNA reads TGTGCCAGCAGCCCAAGCGGGAGGCCCAAGTCCTACAATGAGCAGTTCTTC. This encodes CASSPSGRPKSYNEQFF. Looking up the rest from reference TRBV28 and TRBJ2-1 gives the full variable domain: DVKVTQSSRYLVKRTGEKVFLECVQDMDHENMFWYRQDPGLGLRLIYFSYDVKMKEKGDIPEGYSVSREKKERFSLILESASTNQTSMYLCASSPSGRPKSYNEQFFGPGTRLTVL.

The chain carries TRBV19 and TRBJ2-6; D may be TRBD1 (6 bases). Looked up from germline, CDR1 is LNHDA and CDR2 is SQIVND (reference sequence). CDR3 length: 17 residues. V was clipped by 5 bases and J by 0 bases, with 14 bases between them. CDR3 sequence (DNA): TGTGCCAGTAGTCAACCAGGGGATTACTCTGGGGCCAACGTCCTGACTTTC. Translating gives CASSQPGDYSGANVLTF.

This chain uses TRBV6-8 with TRBJ2-2; 9 nucleotides match TRBD2. Losses at the gene ends were 8 bases for V and 5 bases for J; bases not matched to a gene: 15. The germline V gene has CDR1 MNHGY and CDR2 SAAAGT. The CDR3 has 17 amino acids. The CDR3 spells CASLRGWLAGFTGELFF. DNA for the CDR3: TGTGCCAGCCTTCGGGGGTGGCTAGCGGGATTTACCGGGGAGCTGTTTTTT.

The count of this clone is one. This chain joins TRBV7-8 and TRBJ1-5; 8 bases line up with TRBD1. The V gene end was trimmed by 5 bases and the J gene end by 5 bases; junction bases not matched to a gene: 8. Germline values: CDR1 SGHVS, CDR2 FQNEAQ. This CDR3 comprises 15 residues. The CDR3 nucleotides read TGTGCCAGCAGCCTAGGGACAGGCGGAGATCAGCCCCAGCATTTT. Residues: CASSLGTGGDQPQHF.

V usage is TRBV9 and J usage is TRBJ2-3; D assignment may be TRBD1 or TRBD2 (6 bases each). V was pared by 5 bases and J by 2 bases, with 12 bases between. This CDR3 has 14 amino acids. CDR1 and CDR2 (germline): SGDLS, YYNGEE. Here the CDR3 reads CASSPTGATDTQYF. CDR3 in DNA: TGTGCCAGCAGTCCCACGGGGGCCACAGATACGCAGTATTTT.

The chain employs TRBV5-6 and TRBJ1-2; maybe TRBD1 (5 bases). V lost 0 bases, J lost 6 bases, and 12 bases lay in between. From germline, CDR1 is SGHDT and CDR2 YYEEEE. The CDR3 is 14 residues long. CDR3 residues: CASSLGGGSNGYTF. The CDR3 nucleotides are TGTGCCAGCAGCTTGGGGGGCGGTAGTAATGGCTACACCTTC. Full variable domain (outside the CDR3, taken from reference TRBV5-6 and TRBJ1-2): DAGVTQSPTHLIKTRGQQVTLRCSPKSGHDTVSWYQQALGQGPQFIFQYYEEEERQRGNFPDRFSGHQFPNYSSELNVNALLLGDSALYLCASSLGGGSNGYTFGSGTRLTVV.

The V gene is TRBV18, the J gene TRBJ1-4; D gene unclear. Germline V gene sequence: CDR1 KGHSH, CDR2 LQKENI. Trimming pared 3 bases from V and 7 bases from J, leaving 9 bases between. The CDR3 totals 13 residues. DNA of the CDR3: TGTGCCAGCTCACCGGTGGAAGGTGAAAAACTGTTTTTT. Translation: CASSPVEGEKLFF.

The J gene is TRBJ1-2, the V gene TRBV6-6; a possible D gene is TRBD1 (6 bases). The CDR3 is made up of 16 amino acids. Germline loops: CDR1 MNHNY, CDR2 SVGAGI (reference sequence). V lost 0 bases to trimming and J lost 9 bases, with 20 bases between them. DNA for the CDR3: TGTGCCAGCAGTTACTCCGGACAGATAGAACCCGGGAGCTACACCTTC. It encodes CASSYSGQIEPGSYTF.

The genes are TRBV9 and TRBJ2-4, with D tentatively TRBD1 (8 bases). The CDR3 is 17 amino acids. Germline CDR1 is SGDLS and CDR2 is YYNGEE. Trimming pared 4 bases from V and 1 base from J, leaving 18 bases between. The CDR3 nucleotides read TGTGCCAGCAGCAACCACAGGGGGGGCGTGGCCAAAAACATTCAGTACTTC. It is translated as CASSNHRGGVAKNIQYF.

This chain joins TRBV11-2 and TRBJ2-3; D is possibly TRBD2 (6 bases). The germline CDR1 and CDR2 sequences are SGHAT and FQNNGV. The CDR3 extends over 14 amino acids. The ends were cut back, 5 bases at V and 12 bases at J, with 21 bases in the middle. The CDR3 here is CASSQIRSGAAQYF. CDR3 coding DNA: TGTGCCAGCAGCCAGATCCGTAGCGGAGCTGCCCAGTATTTT.

This rearrangement joins TRBV7-8 to TRBJ1-5; D remains ambiguous. The CDR3 loop spans 14 amino acids. The germline V gene has CDR1 SGHVS and CDR2 FQNEAQ. Trimming cost V 2 bases and J 2 bases, with 7 bases left between them. CDR3 coding DNA: TGTGCCAGCAGCTTATGGCAGGGCAATCAGCCCCAGCATTTT. Encoded protein: CASSLWQGNQPQHF.

This clone was recorded once. This sequence joins TRBV4-1 and TRBJ2-2, with D possibly being TRBD2 (6 bases). CDR1 MGHRA and CDR2 YSYEKL come from the germline V gene. CDR3 size: 17 residues. The V end was cut by 4 bases, the J end by 1 base, with 16 bases between. The CDR3 DNA sequence: TGCGCCAGCAGCCCCCTAGGAGGTAGCGGGAACACCGGGGAGCTGTTTTTT. Translating gives CASSPLGGSGNTGELFF.

This chain joins TRBV5-1 and TRBJ2-5; 10 bases match TRBD1. The CDR3 is 15 amino acids. The V segment lost 0 bases and the J segment 4 bases; nucleotides outside the gene matches: 3. Germline CDR1 is SGHRS and CDR2 is YFSETQ. CDR3 nucleotide sequence: TGCGCCAGCAGCTTGGGACAGGGGGCTTCAGAGACCCAGTACTTC. Translating it yields CASSLGQGASETQYF.

J is TRBJ2-1 and V is TRBV5-1; 10 nucleotides align to TRBD1. CDR1 and CDR2 from the germline V gene are SGHRS and YFSETQ. The CDR3 has 15 amino acids. The V gene end was trimmed by 5 bases and the J gene end by 2 bases; junction bases not matched to a gene: 4. The CDR3 is CASRLGQGAYNEQFF. CDR3 nucleotides: TGCGCCAGCAGACTCGGACAGGGGGCCTACAATGAGCAGTTCTTC.

V and J are TRBV7-9 and TRBJ1-1; D is uncertain. V shed 8 bases and J shed 4 bases, with 14 bases lying between them. Per germline, CDR1 SEHNR and CDR2 FQNEAQ (reference sequence). The CDR3 length is 13 residues. CDR3: CASFPFWGTEAFF. CDR3 DNA sequence: TGTGCCAGCTTTCCGTTTTGGGGCACTGAAGCTTTCTTT.

The chain has TRBV10-3 and TRBJ1-2, with 8 positions matching TRBD1. V shed 3 bases, J shed 6 bases, and the junction held 6 bases outside the gene matches. There are 14 residues in the CDR3. CDR1 ENHRY and CDR2 SYGVKD come from the germline V gene. For the CDR3, the DNA is TGTGCCATCAGTGACCCCAGGGGGCGAAATGGCTACACCTTC. Translated, it gives CAISDPRGRNGYTF.

The chain uses TRBV5-1 and TRBJ1-1; no reliable D call. The V gene's germline CDR1 is SGHRS and CDR2 YFSETQ. Trimming stripped 0 bases from V and 2 bases from J, with 8 bases between. The CDR3 totals 14 residues. CDR3 in amino acids: CASSLGAANTEAFF. The CDR3 DNA is TGCGCCAGCAGCTTGGGGGCAGCTAACACTGAAGCTTTCTTT.

This chain uses TRBV19 with TRBJ2-5, with D tentatively TRBD1 (8 bases). V dropped 4 bases and J dropped 2 bases, with 17 bases sitting between them. The CDR3 totals 16 residues. CDR1 and CDR2 from the germline V gene are LNHDA and SQIVND (reference sequence). The CDR3 here is CASSTGQGGWQETQYF. CDR3 in DNA: TGTGCCAGTAGTACCGGACAGGGAGGGTGGCAAGAGACCCAGTACTTC.

A single count supports this clone. V gene TRBV7-9 combines with J gene TRBJ2-1; the D is unclear. Per germline, CDR1 SEHNR and CDR2 FQNEAQ (reference sequence). The CDR3 consists of 11 residues. V lost 5 bases, J lost 8 bases, and 7 bases lay in between. The chain's CDR3 is CASSARHEQFF. CDR3 nucleotides: TGTGCCAGCAGCGCGCGTCATGAGCAGTTCTTC.

The genes are TRBV11-2 and TRBJ2-5, with TRBD2 matching over 8 bases. This CDR3 has 15 residues. V was clipped by 2 bases and J by 1 base; unmatched bases: 3. Germline CDR1 SGHAT, CDR2 FQNNGV. The CDR3 region has the DNA TGTGCCAGCAGCTTACGGGGGGGCCGCCAAGAGACCCAGTACTTC. Protein sequence: CASSLRGGRQETQYF.